This T cell receptor (beta chain) originates from a study of blood T cells in healthy people across ages. Overall study results and limits: Higher diversity and more naive CD4+ cells were features of long-lived donors, compared to aged donors.

This clonotype came up a few times. What it recognizes is unknown. Donor samples were obtained from healthy Caucasian individuals from Russia, aged about 6 to 90. With 5 bases removed from V and 1 base from J, the gap between germline ends came to 4 bases. This CDR3 is 11 amino acids long. Germline V CDR1 and CDR2: SQVTM, ANQGSEA. Primed by a sample-barcoded 5' primer and a J-beta primer mix, a second PCR proceeded for about 7 to 11 cycles. MiXCR was run by TCRdb on the 5' RACE reads, yielding one entry per CDR3 protein. The table shows about 1 million distinct CDR3 sequences, with 20% to 25% occurring only once. The same specimen was also included in a second study, on T cells of mothers and their children. According to that study: A few healthy Caucasian mothers gave samples, and so did their six children. It was related mother-child pairs that showed slightly higher overlap than unrelated pairs, without reaching significance.

The V gene is TRBV29-1, the J gene TRBJ2-3, with no clear D. The clonotype comes from a girl aged 2 to 9 in good health. What was sequenced was blood. CDR3 coding DNA: TGCAGCGTTTTAGGCACAGATACGCAGTATTTT. It translates to CSVLGTDTQYF.